This section outlines one T cell receptor (beta chain) sequence together with its context. This clone came up once. The specificity of this receptor is unknown. No much larger clone exists at a distance of one base, and base qualities are not known. The sample is drawn from a study of vaccination effects on CD4 cells after COVID-19 (dated by TCRdb to between 2021 and 2024). Broadly, across the study: In the ViraFEST assay, PBMC were stimulated with viral peptide pools, and antigen-specific CD4+ T cell clonotypes were then identified by expansion using TCR sequencing. Two doses of either the BNT162b2 or the mRNA-1273 mRNA SARS-CoV-2 vaccine were administered to participants. Each well held fewer than 2.5 million PBMC cultured in IMDM containing approximately 5% human AB serum, about 10 IU/ml IL-2 and gentamicin, along with approximately 10 ug/ml peptides. In both COVID-19 convalescent patients and infection-naive vaccine recipients, the study compared SARS-CoV-2 spike-specific CD4+ TCR repertoires from before mRNA vaccination with those from after it. The full study included around ten COVID-19 convalescent patients and several SARS-CoV-2-naive healthy vaccine recipients. Cultures from other donors in the study were sequenced with the Oncomine TCR Beta short-read assay on an Illumina iSeq 100. General conclusions and limits of the study: Only a small number of convalescent patients were included, and no early post-infection timepoints were available, which limited the study. Marked clonal contraction was observed in both infection-induced and vaccine-induced clones at late post-vaccination timepoints, consistent with waning T cell responses. In healthy vaccine recipients, vaccine-induced clones were almost all SARS-CoV-2 mono-reactive, with only 1 of 255 cross-reactive with common cold coronaviruses.

Library preparation used the immunoSEQ multiplex PCR assay. TCR beta CDR3 sequencing was performed on DNA from the cultured, isolated CD4+ T cells. As for how the authors treated the data: The analysis removed non-productive TCR sequences, trimmed reads to the CDR3 region, and retained only CDR3s that were 7 or more amino acids long. The MANAFEST web app was used to identify antigen-specific clonotypes by comparing expansion in peptide wells with expansion in reference cultures. To be called positive, a clone needed expansion at FDR<0.05 compared with the reference and with all other wells, an odds ratio greater than 5, and a frequency greater than 0.1% in two replicate wells. Clonotypes significantly expanded in SARS-CoV-2 spike wells and in at least one common cold coronavirus spike condition were defined as cross-reactive. CDR3 similarity was assessed by Levenshtein distance using the stringdist R package, and unrooted trees were constructed with ape in R 3.6.1. TCRdb's version of the immuneACCESS table is confined to in-frame rearrangements and falls short of the full clone set. An unresolved V gene accounts for under half of the shortfall where checked; the remainder is of unknown origin. The V and J calls and the clone size are those of that table, but D and trimming were determined from the DNA. Counted in this sample were about 53,000 clones; about three quarters of them appeared once. Jointly, the top ten make up under 3.5% of the sample.

After 10 days of culture, CD4+ T cells were isolated with the EasySep CD4+ T cell isolation kit. Healthy vaccine recipients had no prior SARS-CoV-2 infection, confirmed by negative nucleocapsid antibodies before and after vaccination. On days 3 and 7, half of the culture medium was replaced with fresh IL-2-containing medium. Unless noted otherwise, every peptide stimulation condition was grown in triplicate wells. Using Ficoll-Paque Plus gradient centrifugation, PBMC were separated from whole blood and then either used fresh or cryopreserved at -140C. The QIAamp micro DNA kit was used to extract genomic DNA from the cultured CD4+ T cells. The CDR3 goes from the cysteine to the phenylalanine over 14 residues. The retained sequence is limited to the CDR3, 42 bases, with the frame set at the first base. CDR1 and CDR2 (KGHSH, LQKENI) derive from the germline V gene. V loses 6 bases, J loses 1 base, and the germline ends lie 12 bases apart.

The receptor's source is a human donor who received a COVID-19 vaccine. The chain employs TRBV18 and TRBJ1-1; the D gene is possibly TRBD1, with 6 bases matching. Here the sequenced sample was CD4+ T cells from PBMCs cultured without peptide, taken before COVID-19 vaccination. The sequenced DNA is TGTGCCAGCTCCTTGACAGGAGGGAACACTGAAGCTTTCTTT. This is translated as CASSLTGGNTEAFF.